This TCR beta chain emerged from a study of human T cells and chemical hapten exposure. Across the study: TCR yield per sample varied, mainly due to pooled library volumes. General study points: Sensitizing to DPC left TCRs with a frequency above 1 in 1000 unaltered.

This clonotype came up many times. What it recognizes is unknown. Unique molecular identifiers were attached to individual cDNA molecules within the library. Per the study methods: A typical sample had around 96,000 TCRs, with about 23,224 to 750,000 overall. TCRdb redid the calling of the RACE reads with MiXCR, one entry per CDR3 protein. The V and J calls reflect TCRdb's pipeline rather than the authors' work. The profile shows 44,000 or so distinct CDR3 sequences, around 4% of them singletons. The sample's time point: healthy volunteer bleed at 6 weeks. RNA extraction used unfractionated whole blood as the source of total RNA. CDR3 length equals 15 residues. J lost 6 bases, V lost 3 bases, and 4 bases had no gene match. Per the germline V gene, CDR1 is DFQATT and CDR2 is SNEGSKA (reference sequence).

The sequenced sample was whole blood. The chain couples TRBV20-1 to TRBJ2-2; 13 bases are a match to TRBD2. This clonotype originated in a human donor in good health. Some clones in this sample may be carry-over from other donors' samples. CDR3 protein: CSASILAGGSGELFF. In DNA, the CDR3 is TGCAGTGCTAGTATACTAGCGGGAGGGTCCGGGGAGCTGTTTTTT.